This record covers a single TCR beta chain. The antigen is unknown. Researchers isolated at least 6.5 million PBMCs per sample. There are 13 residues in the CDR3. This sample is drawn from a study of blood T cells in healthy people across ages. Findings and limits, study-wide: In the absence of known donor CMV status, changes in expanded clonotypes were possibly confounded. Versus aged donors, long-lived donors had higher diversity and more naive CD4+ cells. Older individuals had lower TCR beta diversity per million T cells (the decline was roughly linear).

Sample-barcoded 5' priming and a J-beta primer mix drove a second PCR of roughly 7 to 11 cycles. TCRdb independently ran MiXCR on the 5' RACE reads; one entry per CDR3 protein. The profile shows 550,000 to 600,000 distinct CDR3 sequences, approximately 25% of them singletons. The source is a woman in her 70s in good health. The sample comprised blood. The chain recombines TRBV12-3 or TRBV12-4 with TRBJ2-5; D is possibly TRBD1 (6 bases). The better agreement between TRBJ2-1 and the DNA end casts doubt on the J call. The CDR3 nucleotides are TGTGCCAGCAGTTTAACCCAGGGGACTGAGCAGTTCTTC. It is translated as CASSLTQGTEQFF.